The 17 T cell receptor beta chains listed next were all sequenced from one sample in a study of cytomegalovirus exposure and HLA in healthy donors. The PCR made use of 60 Vbeta and 13 Jbeta primers. The data were produced by immunoSEQ multiplex PCR, yet TCRdb's version contains in-frame clones alone and is incomplete. The sample lists tens of thousands of clones; 65% to 90% were seen once. Input material: PBMCs. The receptors were gathered from a man between 25 and 39 years old in good health and CMV-seronegative.

This clone was seen a single time. The genes are TRBV19 and TRBJ1-1, with TRBD1 matching 8 bases. The CDR3 spans 16 residues. The J segment lost 1 base and the V segment lost 6 bases, leaving 10 bases of the junction unmatched. Looked up from germline, CDR1 is LNHDA and CDR2 is SQIVND (reference sequence). Written as DNA, the CDR3 is TGTGCCAGTAGACTACAGGGGGGAGGGGGGAACACTGAAGCTTTCTTT. Translated, it gives CASRLQGGGGNTEAFF. Full variable domain (remainder filled in from reference TRBV19 and TRBJ1-1): DGGITQSPKYLFRKEGQNVTLSCEQNLNHDAMYWYRQDPGQGLRLIYYSQIVNDFQKGDIAEGYSVSREKKESFPLTVTSAQKNPTAFYLCASRLQGGGGNTEAFFGQGTRLTVV.

The genes are TRBV21-1 and TRBJ2-3; the DNA was not compared with TRBD2, the D call given in the table. TRBV21-1 is recorded as a pseudogene. CDR3 size: 19 residues. CDR3 loop: CASSKGRAGGPLSTDTQYF. Written as DNA, the CDR3 is TGTGCCAGCAGCAAAGGTAGGGCGGGAGGGCCTCTAAGCACAGATACGCAGTATTTT.

V is TRBV4-2 and J is TRBJ2-2; D unclear. V was trimmed by 0 bases and J by 6 bases, leaving 8 bases between them. Germline-derived CDR1 and CDR2 are LGHNA and YNFKEQ. The CDR3 totals 14 residues. In nucleotides, the CDR3 is TGTGCCAGCAGCCAAGATAGCCTAGCCGGGGAGCTGTTTTTT. Translating gives CASSQDSLAGELFF.

The genes are TRBV6-6 and TRBJ1-3; D not certain. Trimming removed 2 bases at V and 4 bases at J, with 6 bases between. The germline V gene has CDR1 MNHNY and CDR2 SVGAGI (reference sequence). The CDR3 is 13 residues long. The CDR3 nucleotides read TGTGCCAGCAGTTACCCCCAAGGAAACACCATATATTTT. It encodes CASSYPQGNTIYF.

V usage is TRBV9 and J usage is TRBJ2-7; 8 nucleotides match TRBD1. Germline CDR1 SGDLS, CDR2 YYNGEE. Trimming cost V 2 bases and J 3 bases; bases outside gene matches: 4. The length of the CDR3 is 14 residues. CDR3 nucleotides: TGTGCCAGCAGCGTCGGACAGGGAGGCTACGAGCAGTACTTC. This translates into CASSVGQGGYEQYF.

The count of this clone is one. This rearrangement joins TRBV6-5 to TRBJ1-2, with TRBD1 identical over 7 bases. The CDR3 loop spans 15 amino acids. The germline gives CDR1 MNHEY, CDR2 SVGAGI. V lost 4 bases and J lost 3; bases outside the gene matches: 8. CDR3 nucleotide sequence: TGTGCCAGCAGTTTAAGACAGGGAGGAGACTATGGCTACACCTTC. It is translated as CASSLRQGGDYGYTF.

This clone was seen a few times. The J gene is TRBJ2-7, the V gene TRBV2; D possibly corresponds to TRBD1 (6 bases). Trimming removed 5 bases from V and 2 bases from J, with 13 bases in between. The CDR3 totals 14 residues. The germline V gene encodes CDR1 SNHLY and CDR2 FYNNEI. This chain's CDR3 is CASSPGTLTYEQYF. DNA of the CDR3: TGTGCCAGCAGTCCCGGGACACTTACCTACGAGCAGTACTTC.

V gene TRBV7-9 combines with J gene TRBJ1-5; 8 bases fit TRBD1. The CDR3 sequence is 14 residues long. V was clipped by 4 bases and J by 6 bases; unmatched bases: 5. Germline V CDR1 and CDR2: SEHNR, FQNEAQ (reference sequence). CDR3 amino acids: CASSSDRAFQPQHF. CDR3 coding DNA: TGTGCCAGCAGCTCGGACAGGGCCTTTCAGCCCCAGCATTTT.

This sequence joins TRBV7-9 and TRBJ1-1; 8 nucleotides align to TRBD1. Germline lookup yields CDR1 SEHNR and CDR2 FQNEAQ (reference sequence). This CDR3 comprises 12 residues. V was pared by 5 bases and J by 6 bases, with 2 bases of the junction left unmatched. The CDR3 reads CASSPDRAEAFF. The CDR3 nucleotides are TGTGCCAGCAGCCCGGACAGGGCTGAAGCTTTCTTT.

This chain links TRBV7-3 with TRBJ1-1; a weak D match, TRBD1 (5 bases). The CDR3 runs 13 residues. CDR1 is SGHTA and CDR2 is FQGTGA in the germline V gene. Trimming removed 5 bases from V and 0 bases from J, with 7 bases in between. CDR3 bases: TGTGCCAGCAGCCCGACAGTGAACACTGAAGCTTTCTTT. It yields the protein CASSPTVNTEAFF.

This clone showed up just a few times. The chain combines TRBV5-4 with TRBJ1-1; no definite D call. Trimming took off 4 bases at V and 7 bases at J, with 11 bases between the two ends. CDR1 is SGHNT and CDR2 is YYREEE in the germline V gene (reference sequence). The CDR3 is made up of 12 amino acids. CDR3 nucleotides: TGTGCCAGCAGCCCTTGGGAGGGTGAAGCTTTCTTT. Protein sequence: CASSPWEGEAFF.

This clone is termed medium-sized. The rearrangement links TRBV6-4 to TRBJ2-3, with a possible D match to TRBD2 (7 bases). Trimming took 2 bases from V and 2 from J, leaving 8 bases between them. CDR1 is MRHNA and CDR2 is SNTAGT in the germline V gene. The CDR3 contains 14 residues. In DNA, the CDR3 is TGTGCCAGCAGTGACGGGGGGGCCACAGATACGCAGTATTTT. As protein: CASSDGGATDTQYF.

The genes are TRBV11-2 and TRBJ2-1; TRBD2 agrees at 7 bases. The ends lost 3 bases at V and 0 bases at J; junction bases unmatched: 14. The CDR3 loop spans 19 amino acids. CDR1 is SGHAT, CDR2 FQNNGV, per germline. The CDR3 coding sequence is TGTGCCAGCAGCTTTCCGGGACTAAGAGGCCCCAGCTCCTACAATGAGCAGTTCTTC. This encodes CASSFPGLRGPSSYNEQFF. Full variable domain (rest looked up from reference TRBV11-2 and TRBJ2-1): EAGVAQSPRYKIIEKRQSVAFWCNPISGHATLYWYQQILGQGPKLLIQFQNNGVVDDSQLPKDRFSAERLKGVDSTLKIQPAKLEDSAVYLCASSFPGLRGPSSYNEQFFGPGTRLTVL.

The rearrangement joins TRBV4-1 to TRBJ1-3; the D gene is possibly TRBD1 (6 bases). This CDR3 comprises 17 residues. From germline, CDR1 is MGHRA and CDR2 YSYEKL. Trimming took off 0 bases at V and 2 bases at J, with 14 bases between the two ends. The CDR3: CASSQETGSTAGNTIYF. In DNA, the CDR3 is TGCGCCAGCAGCCAAGAAACAGGGAGTACAGCTGGAAACACCATATATTTT.

The rearrangement uses TRBV7-2 and TRBJ1-2, with D possibly being TRBD1 (5 bases). This CDR3 has 13 residues. From germline, CDR1 is SGHTA and CDR2 FQGNSA. Trimming took 5 bases from V and 4 from J, leaving 11 bases between them. The CDR3 nucleotides are TGTGCCAGCAGCCCTCAGGGTGGCTATGGCTACACCTTC. It encodes CASSPQGGYGYTF.

The sample holds one count of this clone. The genes are TRBV5-5 and TRBJ2-5, with 8 positions matching TRBD1. CDR1 and CDR2 (germline): SGHKS, YYEKEE (reference sequence). This CDR3 comprises 15 residues. Germline trimming cut 4 bases from V and 4 bases from J; bases unmatched to any gene: 9. The CDR3 sequence: CASSTWTGPIETQYF. The CDR3 DNA is TGTGCCAGCAGCACCTGGACAGGGCCTATAGAGACCCAGTACTTC.

This sequence joins TRBV5-1 and TRBJ2-2; no clear D. Germline values: CDR1 SGHRS, CDR2 YFSETQ. This CDR3 has 16 residues. Trimming removed 1 base from V and 6 bases from J, with 16 bases in between. CDR3 coding DNA: TGCGCCAGCAGCTTGCAACCCCAGGTGACCCCCGGGGAGCTGTTTTTT. This sequence encodes CASSLQPQVTPGELFF.